The next 32 T cell receptor beta chains were all read from a single sample in a study of T-cell memory formation after mild COVID-19. TCRdb re-analysed the 5' RACE reads in MiXCR, keeping a single row per CDR3 protein. In the table there are 270,000 or so distinct CDR3 sequences, around 17% of which are singletons. The sequencing input was PBMCs or a T cell subset sorted from them (not recorded which). The receptor set was obtained from a man between 18 and 29 years old who had mild COVID-19 (a few samples of this study predate the infection). Cell type and time point are not known.

The chain combines TRBV4-3 with TRBJ2-5; the match to TRBD1 covers 8 bases. CDR1 LGHNA and CDR2 YSLEER come from the germline V gene. CDR3 size: 15 residues. V lost 3 bases and J lost 4; bases outside the gene matches: 7. The CDR3 protein is CASSHRQGAGETQYF. Written as DNA, the CDR3 is TGCGCCAGCAGCCATCGCCAGGGGGCCGGAGAGACCCAGTACTTC.

This chain uses TRBV7-9 with TRBJ2-7; possible D gene TRBD1, 5 bases. Germline lookup yields CDR1 SEHNR and CDR2 FQNEAQ (reference sequence). The CDR3 runs 13 residues. V gave up 5 bases and J gave up 3 bases, with 11 bases separating them. The CDR3 region has the DNA TGTGCCAGCAGCACAGGACCGAGCTACGAGCAGTACGTC. Residues: CASSTGPSYEQYV.

Turning to this clonotype: This sequence may be a read error, since a much larger clone differs from it by one base. The chain employs TRBV29-1 and TRBJ2-5; no clear D gene. Germline CDR1 is SQVTM and CDR2 is ANQGSEA. CDR3 length equals 11 residues. The CDR3 is CSADPQETKYF. Here the CDR3 DNA reads TGCAGCGCGGACCCCCAAGAGACCAAGTACTTC.

V usage is TRBV6-1 and J usage is TRBJ2-1; 7 bases fit TRBD2. CDR3 size: 11 residues. V shed 10 bases, J shed 15 bases, and the junction held 12 bases outside the gene matches. The germline CDR1 and CDR2 sequences are MNHNS and SASEGT. The CDR3 DNA follows: TGTGCCATCCTCCTCGGACTAGTTACGTTCTTC. As protein: CAILLGLVTFF.

This clonotype was picked up many times. This chain connects TRBV7-9 to TRBJ2-5; D remains ambiguous. The V and J ends lost 3 bases and 5 bases respectively, with 10 bases between them. Germline V gene sequence: CDR1 SEHNR, CDR2 FQNEAQ (reference sequence). This CDR3 contains 13 residues. The CDR3 spells CASSFPAPETQYF. DNA for the CDR3: TGTGCCAGCAGCTTCCCGGCCCCGGAGACCCAGTACTTC.

V and J are TRBV6-2 or TRBV6-3 and TRBJ1-5, with D unclear. Between the trimmed V and J ends, which lost 4 bases and 1 base, there was a span of 11 bases. The CDR3 has 15 amino acids. CDR1 and CDR2 from the germline V gene are MNHEY and SVGEGT. In DNA, the CDR3 is TGTGCCAGCAGTTCCCGCGTACGAAGCAATCAGCCCCAGCATTTT. Its translation is CASSSRVRSNQPQHF.

This clonotype was observed a handful of times. The V and J genes are TRBV4-3 and TRBJ2-3, with TRBD2 matching 9 bases. The germline CDR1 and CDR2 sequences are LGHNA and YSLEER. This CDR3 is built from 17 residues. The trim removed 0 bases at V and 6 bases at J, leaving 10 bases unmatched. CDR3 residues: CASSQDVGGGAIDTQYF. The CDR3, as DNA: TGCGCCAGCAGCCAAGATGTAGGCGGGGGGGCGATCGATACGCAGTATTTT.

The V call is TRBV5-6, the J call TRBJ2-5; D ambiguous. Germline values: CDR1 SGHDT, CDR2 YYEEEE. V dropped 6 bases and J dropped 5 bases, with 14 bases sitting between them. The CDR3 sequence is 13 residues long. In DNA form, the CDR3 reads TGTGCCAGCATCCATGGCGTGGAGGAGACCCAGTACTTC. This codes for CASIHGVEETQYF. The full variable domain, completed using reference TRBV5-6 and TRBJ2-5, is DAGVTQSPTHLIKTRGQQVTLRCSPKSGHDTVSWYQQALGQGPQFIFQYYEEEERQRGNFPDRFSGHQFPNYSSELNVNALLLGDSALYLCASIHGVEETQYFGPGTRLLVL.

For this clonotype: A much bigger clone sits one base away, suggesting this may be a read error. The chain links TRBV7-2 to TRBJ2-4; perhaps TRBD2 as D (6 bases). Trimming pared 6 bases from V and 7 bases from J, leaving 22 bases between. The CDR3 contains 16 residues. The germline gives CDR1 SGHTA, CDR2 FQGNSA. In DNA, the CDR3 is TGTGCCAGCAGACCTACGCGGGGATCCGCGGGGAACATTCAGTACTTC. Its protein is CASRPTRGSAGNIQYF.

This clonotype has only a few counts. V usage is TRBV20-1 and J usage is TRBJ2-3, with D tentatively TRBD2 (7 bases). The CDR3 sequence is 15 residues long. Trimming pared 3 bases from V and 7 bases from J, leaving 20 bases between. Germline V gene sequence: CDR1 DFQATT, CDR2 SNEGSKA (reference sequence). CDR3 sequence: CSARTAGAPVYTQYF. In nucleotides, the CDR3 is TGCAGTGCTAGGACTGCGGGGGCCCCCGTGTATACGCAGTATTTT.

The chain joins TRBV9 to TRBJ1-1; 8 nucleotides align to TRBD1. Losses at the gene ends were 0 bases for V and 5 bases for J; bases not matched to a gene: 6. The CDR3 extends over 15 amino acids. Germline V gives CDR1 SGDLS, CDR2 YYNGEE. The CDR3 reads CASSVDKGQVTEAFF. The CDR3 bases are TGTGCCAGCAGCGTAGACAAGGGACAGGTAACTGAAGCTTTCTTT.

The sample holds a few counts of this clonotype. J is TRBJ2-1 and V is TRBV5-5, with D uncertain. Between the trimmed V and J ends, which lost 0 bases and 8 bases, there was a span of 12 bases. The CDR3 contains 14 residues. Germline loops: CDR1 SGHKS, CDR2 YYEKEE (reference sequence). CDR3 region: CASSLEWGSYEQFF. CDR3 nucleotides: TGTGCCAGCAGCTTGGAATGGGGTAGCTATGAGCAGTTCTTC.

There are a few counts of this clonotype. This chain links TRBV15 with TRBJ2-3; D unresolved. The CDR3 extends over 13 amino acids. Trimming took off 0 bases at V and 4 bases at J, with 5 bases between the two ends. Germline CDR1 reads LNHNV; CDR2 reads YYDKDF (reference sequence). CDR3 loop: CATSRDVPDTQYF. The CDR3 nucleotides read TGTGCCACCAGCAGAGATGTCCCAGATACGCAGTATTTT.

The rearrangement joins TRBV24-1 to TRBJ2-2; D perhaps matches TRBD2 (6 bases). The length of the CDR3 is 13 residues. V dropped 10 bases and J dropped 0 bases, with 8 bases sitting between them. CDR1 and CDR2 (germline): KGHDR, SFDVKD. CDR3 loop: CATREANTGELFF. DNA of the CDR3: TGTGCCACAAGGGAGGCGAACACCGGGGAGCTGTTTTTT.

The rearrangement links TRBV9 to TRBJ2-7, with 7 bases lining up with TRBD2. This CDR3 has 13 amino acids. Germline CDR1 reads SGDLS; CDR2 reads YYNGEE. J lost 2 bases, V lost 3 bases, and 2 bases had no gene match. The CDR3 DNA reads as TGTGCCAGCAGCGGCCGGGGGGCCTACGAGCAGTACTTC. This sequence encodes CASSGRGAYEQYF. Supplemented by reference TRBV9 and TRBJ2-7, the full variable domain reads DSGVTQTPKHLITATGQRVTLRCSPRSGDLSVYWYQQSLDQGLQFLIQYYNGEERAKGNILERFSAQQFPDLHSELNLSSLELGDSALYFCASSGRGAYEQYFGPGTRLTVT.

The chain has TRBV5-1 and TRBJ1-5, with D hard to call. Germline lookup yields CDR1 SGHRS and CDR2 YFSETQ. Trimming pared 4 bases from V and 2 bases from J, leaving 13 bases between. The CDR3 consists of 15 residues. CDR3 nucleotides: TGCGCCAGCAGCCCCGCGGGGTTCGGCAATCAGCCCCAGCATTTT. It is translated as CASSPAGFGNQPQHF.

This clonotype was observed many times. V usage is TRBV7-3 and J usage is TRBJ1-1; D not resolved. Germline assignment: CDR1 SGHTA and CDR2 FQGTGA. V dropped 5 bases and J dropped 10 bases, with 23 bases sitting between them. This CDR3 has 15 residues. The CDR3, as DNA: TGTGCCAGCAGCCCAGACGGGAAAGTGGGGAGGCGAGCTTTCTTT. Translating it yields CASSPDGKVGRRAFF.

In nucleotides, the CDR3 is TGTGCCAGCAGCTCCACGACAGCCACTAATGAAAAACTGTTTTTT. Encoded protein: CASSSTTATNEKLFF. This chain connects TRBV7-9 to TRBJ1-4, with D tentatively TRBD1 (5 bases). CDR3 length equals 15 residues. CDR1 is SEHNR and CDR2 is FQNEAQ in the germline V gene (reference sequence). Trimming left V 4 bases short and J 2 bases short, with 11 bases between. The full variable domain, its missing parts supplied by reference TRBV7-9 and TRBJ1-4, is DTGVSQNPRHKITKRGQNVTFRCDPISEHNRLYWYRQTLGQGPEFLTYFQNEAQLEKSRLLSDRFSAERPKGSFSTLEIQRTEQGDSAMYLCASSSTTATNEKLFFGSGTQLSVL.

This clonotype was found a few times. CDR3 residues: CSARAGFSYGYTF. CDR3 coding DNA: TGCAGTGCTAGGGCGGGGTTCAGCTATGGCTACACCTTC. The chain combines TRBV20-1 with TRBJ1-2, with no clear D. CDR3 length: 13 amino acids. Germline V gene data show CDR1 as DFQATT and CDR2 as SNEGSKA (reference sequence). The V and J ends lost 3 bases and 4 bases respectively, with 12 bases between them.

There are a few counts of this clonotype. V and J are TRBV7-7 and TRBJ2-5, with D unresolved. This CDR3 comprises 13 residues. V lost 3 bases and J 5 bases, leaving 10 bases between the germline ends. Germline V CDR1 and CDR2: SSHAT, FNYEAQ (reference sequence). CDR3 DNA: TGTGCCAGCAGCTTGACCACAACGGAGACCCAGTACTTC. Translating it yields CASSLTTTETQYF.

This clonotype was seen a few times. The CDR3 is CASSFRAQGHNEQFF. The CDR3 nucleotides are TGTGCCAGCAGTTTCCGGGCCCAGGGGCATAATGAGCAGTTCTTC. This chain links TRBV6-6 with TRBJ2-1; perhaps TRBD1 as D (6 bases). The CDR3 covers 15 residues. Germline lookup yields CDR1 MNHNY and CDR2 SVGAGI (reference sequence). The V end lost 4 bases, the J end lost 7 bases, and 17 bases lay between the germline ends.

The sample holds a few counts of this clonotype. The chain uses TRBV7-9 and TRBJ1-3; the D is unclear. With 7 bases removed from V and 6 bases from J, the gap between germline ends came to 13 bases. Germline CDR1 reads SEHNR; CDR2 reads FQNEAQ (reference sequence). The CDR3 is made up of 13 amino acids. The CDR3 spells CASTPGEKNTIYF. In nucleotides, the CDR3 is TGTGCCAGCACGCCCGGGGAGAAAAACACCATATATTTT.

At least ten counts were recorded for this clonotype. The chain recombines TRBV12-3 or TRBV12-4 with TRBJ2-5; D uncertain. The CDR3 spans 12 residues. Trimming took 7 bases from V and 5 from J, leaving 11 bases between them. The CDR3 coding sequence is TGTGCCAGCACAACCCTCCTGGAGACCCAGTACTTC. It encodes CASTTLLETQYF.

The table lists this clonotype with a few counts. This chain connects TRBV7-9 to TRBJ2-7, with D uncertain. Trimming left V 5 bases short and J 6 bases short, with 20 bases between. In germline, CDR1 is SEHNR, CDR2 FQNEAQ (reference sequence). This CDR3 contains 15 residues. As DNA, the CDR3 is TGTGCCAGCAGCACTCTGGACCGGATAGAACGCGAGCAGTACTTC. Translation: CASSTLDRIEREQYF.

This clonotype came up many times. CDR3 in amino acids: CASSLLWGQGRQPQHF. CDR3 DNA: TGTGCCAGCAGTTTACTCTGGGGACAGGGACGTCAGCCCCAGCATTTT. This sequence joins TRBV28 and TRBJ1-5; 9 bases line up with TRBD1. CDR3 length: 16 amino acids. With 2 bases clipped from V and 6 bases from J, the junction kept 8 bases outside the gene matches. The germline V gene has CDR1 MDHEN and CDR2 SYDVKM.

In nucleotides, the CDR3 is TGTGCCAGCAGTTTGATGGGGGGCGCCGGCACTGAAGCTTTCTTT. Translation gives CASSLMGGAGTEAFF. The chain recombines TRBV12-3 or TRBV12-4 with TRBJ1-1, with TRBD1 as a possible D gene (6 bases). This CDR3 contains 15 residues. Trimming removed 3 bases at V and 4 bases at J, with 15 bases between.

This clonotype was seen a few times. The chain is built from TRBV25-1 and TRBJ2-2; D gene uncertain. The CDR3 totals 15 residues. In germline, CDR1 is MGHDK, CDR2 SYGVNS. V was shortened by 8 bases and J by 6 bases, with 19 bases between the two germline ends. The CDR3 loop reads CASEASGYLSGELFF. The CDR3 coding sequence is TGTGCCAGCGAAGCCTCAGGATACCTATCCGGGGAGCTGTTTTTT.

This clonotype has just a few counts. The chain carries TRBV28 and TRBJ1-2; D may be TRBD1 (5 bases). Germline V gene sequence: CDR1 MDHEN, CDR2 SYDVKM. V was clipped by 5 bases and J by 4 bases, with 14 bases between them. The CDR3 totals 14 residues. The CDR3 DNA sequence: TGTGCCAGCAGTACCCGTACAGGACTCTATGGCTACACCTTC. Translation: CASSTRTGLYGYTF.

This rearrangement joins TRBV11-3 to TRBJ2-3, with D possibly being TRBD1 (5 bases). V was shortened by 3 bases and J by 2 bases, with 12 bases between the two germline ends. Germline CDR1 SGHNT, CDR2 YENEEA. This CDR3 has 15 residues. As DNA, the CDR3 is TGTGCCAGCAGCTTCTGGGGCAGAGCCACAGATACGCAGTATTTT. As protein: CASSFWGRATDTQYF. The variable domain in full, completed from reference TRBV11-3 and TRBJ2-3, reads EAGVVQSPRYKIIEKKQPVAFWCNPISGHNTLYWYLQNLGQGPELLIRYENEEAVDDSQLPKDRFSAERLKGVDSTLKIQPAELGDSAVYLCASSFWGRATDTQYFGPGTRLTVL.

This clonotype came up many times. The V call is TRBV4-2, the J call TRBJ2-3; 9 bases are a match to TRBD2. Looked up from germline, CDR1 is LGHNA and CDR2 is YNFKEQ. The CDR3 is 16 residues long. V shed 4 bases, J shed 4 bases, and the junction held 9 bases outside the gene matches. CDR3 loop: CASSLGTSRQPDTQYF. The CDR3 bases are TGTGCCAGCAGCCTTGGGACTAGCCGACAACCAGATACGCAGTATTTT.

The genes are TRBV6-2 or TRBV6-3 and TRBJ2-2; D uncertain. Per the germline V gene, CDR1 is MNHEY and CDR2 is SVGEGT. The length of the CDR3 is 13 residues. V dropped 6 bases and J dropped 3 bases, with 8 bases sitting between them. This chain's CDR3 is CASRSRDTGELFF. DNA of the CDR3: TGTGCCAGCAGATCACGGGACACCGGGGAGCTGTTTTTT.

The chain carries TRBV12-3 or TRBV12-4 and TRBJ2-7; 9 bases match TRBD2. The CDR3 has 15 residues. V was pared by 5 bases and J by 2 bases, with 7 bases of the junction left unmatched. The CDR3 sequence: CASSLGLATTYEQYF. The DNA for the CDR3 is TGTGCCAGCAGTCTAGGACTAGCGACCACCTACGAGCAGTACTTC.